Below, one TCR beta chain is given with its context. These data come from a study of shared clonotypes between healthy human individuals. The authors split each subset's genomic DNA evenly across several immunoSEQ plates. Replicate PCRs run on sorted subsets employed about 220 ng DNA, approximately 30,000 T cell genomes. Sequenced by immunoSEQ multiplex PCR; TCRdb stores in-frame clones only, minus some. The sample lists roughly 76,000 clones, 50% to 70% occurring once. The sample taken for sequencing was memory CD8+ T cells sorted from blood. This sample's subset: CD45RO+ cells pooled with CCR7-negative TemRA cells. This TCR came from a young man in good health.

The CDR3 bases are TGCGCCAGCAGACTAGCGGGACAAGAGACCCAGTACTTC. Residues: CASRLAGQETQYF. The chain employs TRBV10-2 and TRBJ2-5, with 10 bases that match TRBD2. The V and J ends lost 6 bases and 2 bases, in that order; junction bases with no gene match: 0. This CDR3 spans 13 amino acids. Germline assignment: CDR1 WSHSY and CDR2 SAAADI.